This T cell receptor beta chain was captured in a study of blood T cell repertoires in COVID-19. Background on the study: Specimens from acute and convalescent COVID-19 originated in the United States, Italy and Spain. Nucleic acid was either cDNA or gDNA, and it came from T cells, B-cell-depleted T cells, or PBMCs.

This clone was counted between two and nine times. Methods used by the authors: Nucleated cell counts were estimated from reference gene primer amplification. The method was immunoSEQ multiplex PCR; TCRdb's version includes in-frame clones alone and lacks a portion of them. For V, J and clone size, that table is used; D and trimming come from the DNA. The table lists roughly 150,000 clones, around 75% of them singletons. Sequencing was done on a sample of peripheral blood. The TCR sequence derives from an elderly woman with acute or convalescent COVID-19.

This CDR3 is CASGQTYTDTQYF. CDR3 coding DNA: TGTGCCAGCGGACAGACATACACAGATACGCAGTATTTT. This chain connects TRBV19 to TRBJ2-3, with D possibly TRBD1 on 6 matching bases. The germline gives CDR1 LNHDA, CDR2 SQIVND (reference sequence). This CDR3 region has 13 residues. The germline V and J ends were trimmed by 9 bases and 2 bases, with 12 bases remaining between them.